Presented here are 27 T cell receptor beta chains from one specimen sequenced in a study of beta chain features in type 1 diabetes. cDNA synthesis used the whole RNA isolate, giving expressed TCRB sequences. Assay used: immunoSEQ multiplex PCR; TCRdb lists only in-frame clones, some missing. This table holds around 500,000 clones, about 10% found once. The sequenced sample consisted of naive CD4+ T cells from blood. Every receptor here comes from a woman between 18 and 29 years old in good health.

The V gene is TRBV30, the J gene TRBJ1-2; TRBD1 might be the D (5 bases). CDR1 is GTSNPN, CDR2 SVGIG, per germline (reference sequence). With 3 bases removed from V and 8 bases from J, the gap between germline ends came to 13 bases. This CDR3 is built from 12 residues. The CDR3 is CAWRPQAKGYTF. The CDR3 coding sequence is TGTGCCTGGAGGCCACAGGCAAAAGGCTACACCTTC.

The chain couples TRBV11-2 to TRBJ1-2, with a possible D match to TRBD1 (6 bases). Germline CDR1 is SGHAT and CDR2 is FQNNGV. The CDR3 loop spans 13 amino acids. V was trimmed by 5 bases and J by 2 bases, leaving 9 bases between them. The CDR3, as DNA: TGTGCCAGCAGCCAAGGACAGAACTATGGCTACACCTTC. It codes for CASSQGQNYGYTF. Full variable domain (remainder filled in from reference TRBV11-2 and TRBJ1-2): EAGVAQSPRYKIIEKRQSVAFWCNPISGHATLYWYQQILGQGPKLLIQFQNNGVVDDSQLPKDRFSAERLKGVDSTLKIQPAKLEDSAVYLCASSQGQNYGYTFGSGTRLTVV.

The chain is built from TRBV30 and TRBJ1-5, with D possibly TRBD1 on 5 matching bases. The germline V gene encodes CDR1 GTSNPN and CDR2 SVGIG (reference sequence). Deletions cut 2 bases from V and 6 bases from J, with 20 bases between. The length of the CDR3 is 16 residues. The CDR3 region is CAWSPQPGNLGQPQHF. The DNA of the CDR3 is TGTGCCTGGAGTCCCCAACCAGGGAATTTGGGTCAGCCCCAGCATTTT.

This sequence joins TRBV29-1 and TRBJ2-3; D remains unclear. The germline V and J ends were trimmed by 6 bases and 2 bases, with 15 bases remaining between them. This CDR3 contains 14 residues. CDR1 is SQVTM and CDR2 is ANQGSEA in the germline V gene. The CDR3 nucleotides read TGCAGCGTATCGCAGGTCCTCAACACAGATACGCAGTATTTT. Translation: CSVSQVLNTDTQYF.

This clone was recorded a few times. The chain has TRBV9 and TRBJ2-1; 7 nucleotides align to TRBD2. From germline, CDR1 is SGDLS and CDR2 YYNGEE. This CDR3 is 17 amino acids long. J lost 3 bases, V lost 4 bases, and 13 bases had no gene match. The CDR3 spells CASSPKPQLADYNEQFF. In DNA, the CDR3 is TGTGCCAGCAGCCCGAAACCCCAGCTAGCGGACTACAATGAGCAGTTCTTC.

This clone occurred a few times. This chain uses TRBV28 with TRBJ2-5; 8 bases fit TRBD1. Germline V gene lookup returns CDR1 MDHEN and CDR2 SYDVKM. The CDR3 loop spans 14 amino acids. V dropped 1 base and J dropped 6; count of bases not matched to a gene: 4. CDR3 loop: CASSLFQGAQTQYF. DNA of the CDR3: TGTGCCAGCAGTTTATTCCAGGGGGCACAGACCCAGTACTTC.

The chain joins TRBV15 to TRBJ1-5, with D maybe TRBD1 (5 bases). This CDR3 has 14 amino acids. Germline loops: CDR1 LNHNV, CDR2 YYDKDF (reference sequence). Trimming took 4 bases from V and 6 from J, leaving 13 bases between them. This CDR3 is CATSIPGRGQPQHF. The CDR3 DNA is TGTGCCACCAGCATCCCTGGGAGGGGTCAGCCCCAGCATTTT.

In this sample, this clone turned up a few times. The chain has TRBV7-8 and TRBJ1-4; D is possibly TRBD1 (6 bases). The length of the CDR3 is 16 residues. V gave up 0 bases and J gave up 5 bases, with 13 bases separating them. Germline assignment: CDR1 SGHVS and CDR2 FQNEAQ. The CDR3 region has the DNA TGTGCCAGCAGCTTAGCCCTGACAGGAACGAATGAAAAACTGTTTTTT. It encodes CASSLALTGTNEKLFF.

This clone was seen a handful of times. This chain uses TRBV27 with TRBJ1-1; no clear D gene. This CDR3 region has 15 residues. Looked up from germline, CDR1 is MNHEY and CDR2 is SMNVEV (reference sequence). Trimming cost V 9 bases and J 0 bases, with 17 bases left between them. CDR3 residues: CASGRVYSLNTEAFF. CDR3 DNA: TGTGCCAGTGGAAGGGTCTACAGCTTGAACACTGAAGCTTTCTTT.

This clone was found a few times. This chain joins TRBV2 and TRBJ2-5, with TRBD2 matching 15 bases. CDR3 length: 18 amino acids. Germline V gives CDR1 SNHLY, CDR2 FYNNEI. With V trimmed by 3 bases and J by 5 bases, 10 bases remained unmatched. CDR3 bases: TGTGCCAGCAGTGAGGCTAGGGGACTAGCGGGAGGCGGTGAGACCCAGTACTTC. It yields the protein CASSEARGLAGGGETQYF.

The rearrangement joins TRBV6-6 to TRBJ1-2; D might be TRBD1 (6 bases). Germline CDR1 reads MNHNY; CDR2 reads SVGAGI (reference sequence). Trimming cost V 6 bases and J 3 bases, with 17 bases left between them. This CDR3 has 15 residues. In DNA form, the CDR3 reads TGTGCCAGCAGGAAGCCGGGGGGCAGTGACTATGGCTACACCTTC. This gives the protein CASRKPGGSDYGYTF.

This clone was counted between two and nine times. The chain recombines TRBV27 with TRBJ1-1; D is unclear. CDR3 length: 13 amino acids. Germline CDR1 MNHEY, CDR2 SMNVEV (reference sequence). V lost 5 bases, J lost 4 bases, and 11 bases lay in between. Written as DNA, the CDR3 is TGTGCCAGCAGTACCCGGGAAGGCACTGAAGCTTTCTTT. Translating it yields CASSTREGTEAFF.

CDR3 loop: CASRTVTDTQYF. CDR3 DNA: TGTGCCAGCAGGACGGTGACAGATACGCAGTATTTT. This chain joins TRBV6-6 and TRBJ2-3, with D unclear. V dropped 6 bases and J dropped 3 bases, with 7 bases sitting between them. The CDR3 extends over 12 amino acids. The V gene's germline CDR1 is MNHNY and CDR2 SVGAGI (reference sequence).

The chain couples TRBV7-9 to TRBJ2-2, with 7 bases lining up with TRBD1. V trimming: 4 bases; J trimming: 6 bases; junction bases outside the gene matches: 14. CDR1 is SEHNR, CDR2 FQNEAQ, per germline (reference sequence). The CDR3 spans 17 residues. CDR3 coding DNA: TGTGCCAGCAGCTCGCTACGACAGGGAAAACTTGCCGGGGAGCTGTTTTTT. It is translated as CASSSLRQGKLAGELFF.

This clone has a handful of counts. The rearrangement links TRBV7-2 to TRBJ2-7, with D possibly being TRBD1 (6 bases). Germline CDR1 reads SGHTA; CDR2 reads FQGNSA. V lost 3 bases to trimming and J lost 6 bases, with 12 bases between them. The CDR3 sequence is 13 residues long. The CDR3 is CASSLYQGIEQYV. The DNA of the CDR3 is TGTGCCAGCAGCTTGTACCAGGGGATCGAGCAGTACGTC.

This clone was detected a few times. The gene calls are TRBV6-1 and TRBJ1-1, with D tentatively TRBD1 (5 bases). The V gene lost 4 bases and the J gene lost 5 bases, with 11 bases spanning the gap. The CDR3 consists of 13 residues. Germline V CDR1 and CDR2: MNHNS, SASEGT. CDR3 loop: CASSVTGQTEAFF. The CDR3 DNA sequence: TGTGCCAGCAGTGTAACAGGACAAACTGAAGCTTTCTTT.

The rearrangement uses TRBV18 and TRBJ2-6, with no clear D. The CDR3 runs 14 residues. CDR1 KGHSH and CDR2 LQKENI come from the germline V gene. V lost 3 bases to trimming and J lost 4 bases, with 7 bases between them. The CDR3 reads CASSPLAGANVLTF. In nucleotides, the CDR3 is TGTGCCAGCTCACCGCTTGCAGGGGCCAACGTCCTGACTTTC.

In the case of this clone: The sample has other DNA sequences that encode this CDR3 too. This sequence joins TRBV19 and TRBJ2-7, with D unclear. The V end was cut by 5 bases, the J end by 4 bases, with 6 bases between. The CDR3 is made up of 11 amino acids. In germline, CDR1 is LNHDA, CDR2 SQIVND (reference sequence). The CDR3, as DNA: TGTGCCAGTAGTGCCGGTTACGAGCAGTACTTC. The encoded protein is CASSAGYEQYF.

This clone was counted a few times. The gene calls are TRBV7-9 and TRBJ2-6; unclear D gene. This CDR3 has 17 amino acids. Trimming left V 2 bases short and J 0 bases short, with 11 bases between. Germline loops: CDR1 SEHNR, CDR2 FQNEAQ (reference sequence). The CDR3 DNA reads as TGTGCCAGCAGCTTAAGGCAGGAACACTCTGGGGCCAACGTCCTGACTTTC. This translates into CASSLRQEHSGANVLTF.

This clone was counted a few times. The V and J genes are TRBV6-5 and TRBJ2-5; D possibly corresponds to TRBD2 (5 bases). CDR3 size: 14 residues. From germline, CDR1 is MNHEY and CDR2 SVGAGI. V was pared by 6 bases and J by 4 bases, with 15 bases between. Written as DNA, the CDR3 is TGTGCCAGCAGGCGTAAGAGGGCAGTAGAGACCCAGTACTTC. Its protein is CASRRKRAVETQYF.

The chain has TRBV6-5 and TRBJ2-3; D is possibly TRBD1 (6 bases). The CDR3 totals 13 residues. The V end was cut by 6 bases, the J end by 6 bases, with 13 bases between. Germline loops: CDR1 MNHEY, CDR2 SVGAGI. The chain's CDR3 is CASRRDIWDTQYF. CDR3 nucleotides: TGTGCCAGCAGACGGGACATATGGGATACGCAGTATTTT.

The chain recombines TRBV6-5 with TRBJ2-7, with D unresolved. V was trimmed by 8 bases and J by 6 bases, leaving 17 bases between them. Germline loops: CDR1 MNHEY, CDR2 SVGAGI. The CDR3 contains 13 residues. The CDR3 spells CASCGGSTIEQYF. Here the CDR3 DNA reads TGTGCCAGCTGTGGCGGCAGCACCATCGAGCAGTACTTC.

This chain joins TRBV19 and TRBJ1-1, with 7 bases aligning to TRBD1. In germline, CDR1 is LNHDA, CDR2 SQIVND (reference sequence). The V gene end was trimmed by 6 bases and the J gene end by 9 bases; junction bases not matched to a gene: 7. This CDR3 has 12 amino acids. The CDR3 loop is CASRGQRAKAFF. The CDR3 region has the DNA TGTGCCAGTAGGGGACAGAGAGCAAAAGCTTTCTTT.

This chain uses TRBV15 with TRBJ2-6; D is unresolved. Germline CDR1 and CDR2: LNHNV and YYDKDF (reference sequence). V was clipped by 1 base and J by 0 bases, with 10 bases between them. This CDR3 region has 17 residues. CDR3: CATSRVRRTSGANVLTF. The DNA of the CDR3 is TGTGCCACCAGCAGAGTCCGCCGGACCTCTGGGGCCAACGTCCTGACTTTC.

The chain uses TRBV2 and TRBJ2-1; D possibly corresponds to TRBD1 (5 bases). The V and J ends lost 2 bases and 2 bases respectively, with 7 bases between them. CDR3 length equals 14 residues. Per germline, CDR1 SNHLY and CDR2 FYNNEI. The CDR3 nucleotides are TGTGCCAGCAGTGAACAGGGTGCCTACAATGAGCAGTTCTTC. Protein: CASSEQGAYNEQFF.

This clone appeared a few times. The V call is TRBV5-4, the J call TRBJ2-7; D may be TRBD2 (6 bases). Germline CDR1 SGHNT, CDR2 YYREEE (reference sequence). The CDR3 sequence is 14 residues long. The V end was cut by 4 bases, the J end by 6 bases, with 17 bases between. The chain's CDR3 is CASSITGRIGEQYF. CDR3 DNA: TGTGCCAGCAGCATTACCGGGAGAATTGGCGAGCAGTACTTC.

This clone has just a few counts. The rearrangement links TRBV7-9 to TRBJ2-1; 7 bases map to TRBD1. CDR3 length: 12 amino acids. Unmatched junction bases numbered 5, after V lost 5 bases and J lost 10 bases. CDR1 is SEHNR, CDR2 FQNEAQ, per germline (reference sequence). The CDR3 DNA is TGTGCCAGCAGCAGAGACAGGGAGGAGCAGTTCTTC. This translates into CASSRDREEQFF.